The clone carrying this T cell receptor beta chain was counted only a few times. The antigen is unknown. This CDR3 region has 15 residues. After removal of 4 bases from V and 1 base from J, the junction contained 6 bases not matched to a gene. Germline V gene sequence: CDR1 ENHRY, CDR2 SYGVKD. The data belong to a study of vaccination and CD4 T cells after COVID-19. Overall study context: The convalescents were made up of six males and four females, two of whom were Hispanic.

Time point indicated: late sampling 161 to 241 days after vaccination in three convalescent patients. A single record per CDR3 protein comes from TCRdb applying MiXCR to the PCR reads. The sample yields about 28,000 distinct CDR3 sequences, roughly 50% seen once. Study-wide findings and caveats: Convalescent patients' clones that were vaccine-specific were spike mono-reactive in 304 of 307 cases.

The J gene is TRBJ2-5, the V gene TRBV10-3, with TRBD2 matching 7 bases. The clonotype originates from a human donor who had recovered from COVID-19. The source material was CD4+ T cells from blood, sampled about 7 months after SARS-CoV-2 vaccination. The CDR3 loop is CAISGGLGPQETQYF. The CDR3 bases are TGTGCCATCAGTGGTGGACTAGGACCCCAAGAGACCCAGTACTTC.